Listed here are 19 T cell receptor beta chains from one sample, sequenced in a study of blood T cell repertoires in COVID-19. Profiled with immunoSEQ multiplex PCR; TCRdb holds only in-frame clones, not every one. The profile shows approximately 110,000 clones, 85% of them singletons. Specimen: peripheral blood. Source of these receptors: a woman older than 75 with COVID-19, enrolled during active disease.

The chain joins TRBV2 to TRBJ1-2; D uncertain. There are 15 residues in the CDR3. The V end was cut by 1 base, the J end by 1 base, with 10 bases between. Germline V gene sequence: CDR1 SNHLY, CDR2 FYNNEI. The CDR3 region has the DNA TGTGCCAGCAGTGAAGAGGAAGGGAGTAACTATGGCTACACCTTC. It specifies CASSEEEGSNYGYTF.

This chain links TRBV28 with TRBJ1-2; D is unresolved. CDR3 size: 13 residues. CDR1 and CDR2 from the germline V gene are MDHEN and SYDVKM. Trimming removed 2 bases at V and 6 bases at J, with 10 bases between. The DNA for the CDR3 is TGTGCCAGCAGTTTAAACGGGGTCAATGGCTACACCTTC. Translation gives CASSLNGVNGYTF.

V and J are TRBV6-5 and TRBJ2-1, with D uncertain. There are 15 residues in the CDR3. Germline CDR1 MNHEY, CDR2 SVGAGI. Trimming left V 0 bases short and J 7 bases short, with 13 bases between. The CDR3 DNA follows: TGTGCCAGCAGTTACTCTCCGACTTCGGTGAATGAGCAGTTCTTC. Translated, it gives CASSYSPTSVNEQFF.

This sequence joins TRBV7-2 and TRBJ1-2, with D unresolved. The V end was cut by 1 base, the J end by 4 bases, with 16 bases between. The CDR3 has 16 amino acids. CDR1 is SGHTA, CDR2 FQGNSA, per germline. CDR3 protein: CASSLGPGGLIYGYTF. CDR3 in DNA: TGTGCCAGCAGCTTAGGGCCCGGAGGGTTGATCTATGGCTACACCTTC.

V is TRBV3-1 (or the pseudogene TRBV3-2) and J is TRBJ1-5; a possible D gene is TRBD1 (5 bases). The CDR3 contains 14 residues. In germline, CDR1 is LGHDT, CDR2 YNNKEL (reference sequence). Trimming took 5 bases from V and 7 from J, leaving 15 bases between them. This CDR3 is CASSASGGDQPQHF. CDR3 nucleotide sequence: TGTGCCAGCAGCGCCTCGGGGGGGGACCAGCCCCAGCATTTT.

The V call is TRBV7-3, the J call TRBJ2-5; 7 bases line up with TRBD2. The V gene's germline CDR1 is SGHTA and CDR2 FQGTGA. The CDR3 is 15 residues long. The V gene end was trimmed by 5 bases and the J gene end by 5 bases; junction bases not matched to a gene: 11. CDR3 DNA sequence: TGTGCCAGCAGCCGTAGGGGAGGGGAGTTGGAGACCCAGTACTTC. Translation: CASSRRGGELETQYF.

The V call is TRBV28, the J call TRBJ2-1; 7 nucleotides line up with TRBD2. CDR1 MDHEN and CDR2 SYDVKM come from the germline V gene. The V gene end was trimmed by 1 base and the J gene end by 6 bases; junction bases not matched to a gene: 3. The length of the CDR3 is 14 residues. This CDR3 reads CASSLSGRTNEQFF. CDR3 in DNA: TGTGCCAGCAGTTTATCCGGGAGGACCAATGAGCAGTTCTTC.

The chain has TRBV7-2 and TRBJ2-1; D perhaps matches TRBD2 (5 bases). Trimming stripped 4 bases from V and 10 bases from J, with 14 bases between. The CDR3 loop spans 13 amino acids. Germline values: CDR1 SGHTA, CDR2 FQGNSA. This CDR3 is CASSSNPPGEQFF. CDR3 DNA: TGTGCCAGCAGCTCAAACCCTCCGGGGGAGCAGTTCTTC.

J is TRBJ1-4 and V is TRBV4-2; possible D gene TRBD1, 6 bases. Germline-derived CDR1 and CDR2 are LGHNA and YNFKEQ. The CDR3 has 18 residues. Trimming removed 0 bases at V and 8 bases at J, with 22 bases between. The CDR3 sequence: CASSQELLMAGDREKLFF. CDR3 DNA sequence: TGTGCCAGCAGCCAAGAGCTTCTTATGGCAGGGGATAGAGAAAAACTGTTTTTT.

This chain connects TRBV2 to TRBJ2-3; D is unresolved. V lost 6 bases and J 0 bases, leaving 13 bases between the germline ends. This CDR3 region has 15 residues. Germline V gene sequence: CDR1 SNHLY, CDR2 FYNNEI. The CDR3 sequence is CASREQTLSTDTQYF. Written as DNA, the CDR3 is TGTGCCAGCAGAGAACAGACTCTTAGCACAGATACGCAGTATTTT.

The V gene is TRBV7-2, the J gene TRBJ2-5, with 8 positions matching TRBD2. The germline V gene has CDR1 SGHTA and CDR2 FQGNSA. Trimming took 4 bases from V and 4 from J; bases not matched to a gene: 8. The CDR3 is 15 amino acids. DNA for the CDR3: TGTGCCAGCAGCTCACAAGCGGGAGTCCTAGAGACCCAGTACTTC. Its protein product is CASSSQAGVLETQYF.

This chain joins TRBV7-9 and TRBJ1-1, with D perhaps TRBD1 (5 bases). This CDR3 spans 14 amino acids. V lost 5 bases and J lost 4, with 14 bases in between. From germline, CDR1 is SEHNR and CDR2 FQNEAQ (reference sequence). As DNA, the CDR3 is TGTGCCAGCAGCCGAGGAACAGGTTCCACTGAAGCTTTCTTT. Amino acids: CASSRGTGSTEAFF.

This chain links TRBV9 with TRBJ1-4, with D possibly being TRBD1 (6 bases). This CDR3 has 18 residues. Germline V gene sequence: CDR1 SGDLS, CDR2 YYNGEE. Trimming shortened V by 3 bases and J by 4 bases, and 22 bases separated the two germline ends. The CDR3 bases are TGTGCCAGCAGCGCTACAGGGCTCAACGCCCCCCTTAATGAAAAACTGTTTTTT. The encoded protein is CASSATGLNAPLNEKLFF. Together with reference TRBV9 and TRBJ1-4, the CDR3 gives the full variable domain: DSGVTQTPKHLITATGQRVTLRCSPRSGDLSVYWYQQSLDQGLQFLIQYYNGEERAKGNILERFSAQQFPDLHSELNLSSLELGDSALYFCASSATGLNAPLNEKLFFGSGTQLSVL.

The chain has TRBV27 and TRBJ2-7, with 7 bases matching TRBD1. Trimming at V came to 2 bases and at J to 2 bases, leaving 6 bases not matched to a gene. The CDR3 runs 15 residues. Looked up from germline, CDR1 is MNHEY and CDR2 is SMNVEV (reference sequence). The CDR3 DNA follows: TGTGCCAGCAGTTTAAGCGGCCAGGGGGCCTACGAGCAGTACTTC. Amino acid sequence: CASSLSGQGAYEQYF.

This chain connects TRBV6-2 or TRBV6-3 to TRBJ2-7, with D possibly TRBD1 on 5 matching bases. Germline CDR1 and CDR2: MNHEY and SVGEGT. The CDR3 contains 15 residues. Between the trimmed V and J ends, which lost 5 bases and 2 bases, there was a span of 16 bases. CDR3 DNA: TGTGCCAGCAGTGCGCGACAGAAACTAACCTACGAGCAGTACTTC. It yields the protein CASSARQKLTYEQYF.

This clone was seen a handful of times. The chain links TRBV29-1 to TRBJ1-6, with 7 bases lining up with TRBD1. The V and J ends lost 3 bases and 14 bases, in that order; junction bases with no gene match: 4. The germline CDR1 and CDR2 sequences are SQVTM and ANQGSEA. This CDR3 comprises 11 residues. The CDR3 protein is CSVDVQGTLHF. The CDR3 nucleotides read TGCAGCGTTGACGTACAGGGGACCCTCCACTTT.

The rearrangement links TRBV28 to TRBJ1-1; 8 bases match TRBD1. Unmatched junction bases numbered 6, after V lost 6 bases and J lost 6 bases. This CDR3 is 13 amino acids long. The V gene's germline CDR1 is MDHEN and CDR2 SYDVKM. This chain's CDR3 is CASSPTGVAEAFF. The CDR3 DNA reads TGTGCCAGCAGCCCGACAGGGGTCGCTGAAGCTTTCTTT.

The genes are TRBV6-1 and TRBJ2-3; TRBD1 matches 8 bases. The CDR3 sequence is 15 residues long. Germline V lookup: CDR1 MNHNS, CDR2 SASEGT. V lost 0 bases and J lost 1; bases outside the gene matches: 0. CDR3 region: CASSEAGQGTDTQYF. CDR3 nucleotides: TGTGCCAGCAGTGAAGCGGGACAGGGCACAGATACGCAGTATTTT.

The chain is built from TRBV28 and TRBJ1-5; 7 bases are shared with TRBD1. V was clipped by 2 bases and J by 4 bases; unmatched bases: 8. The CDR3 sequence is 16 residues long. CDR1 and CDR2 (germline): MDHEN, SYDVKM. CDR3 sequence (DNA): TGTGCCAGCAGTTTAGCCCACACAGGGGCTAATCAGCCCCAGCATTTT. It codes for CASSLAHTGANQPQHF.